Detailed here is one TCR beta chain. Its antigen is as yet unknown. Germline V gives CDR1 LNHDA, CDR2 SQIVND (reference sequence). The CDR3 totals 13 residues. Trimming cost V 2 bases and J 8 bases, with 9 bases left between them. This sample is part of a study of T cell responses to AZD1222 COVID-19 vaccine. This table comes from immunoSEQ multiplex PCR, and its TCRdb copy is limited to in-frame clones, with some not included. The table shows 180,000 or so clones, with 85% to 90% occurring only once. General study results and limits: Reportedly, nearly half the spike-specific TCRs target unmutated variant regions. Spike as a whole was targeted by vaccine-associated CD4 TCRs, dominant at 160-218 and 743-854.

The TCR comes from an adult who received the MenACWY meningococcal vaccine as a control. The sample here was peripheral blood, taken 28 days after the second dose of the MenACWY control vaccine. The chain uses TRBV19 and TRBJ1-4; D uncertain. The CDR3 sequence: CASSIQVDEKLFF. DNA for the CDR3: TGTGCCAGTAGTATACAGGTGGACGAAAAACTGTTTTTT.